Shown below are 14 T cell receptor beta chains from a single sample sequenced in a study of T cells in tuberculosis. The repertoire was sequenced with immunoSEQ multiplex PCR; TCRdb's copy has only in-frame clones and lacks some. The table has about 25,000 clones, around 95% seen once. The sample comprised PBMCs. The receptor source for this set is a donor under 30 with latent tuberculosis or without tuberculosis infection.

V usage is TRBV5-1 and J usage is TRBJ2-3; TRBD1 might be the D (6 bases). The ends were cut back, 4 bases at V and 4 bases at J, with 10 bases in the middle. Per germline, CDR1 SGHRS and CDR2 YFSETQ. This CDR3 is 13 amino acids long. The CDR3 is CASSRRGSDTQYF. As DNA, the CDR3 is TGCGCCAGCAGCCGCAGGGGATCAGATACGCAGTATTTT.

The chain employs TRBV6-1 and TRBJ2-2; D unresolved. The V gene's germline CDR1 is MNHNS and CDR2 SASEGT. This CDR3 has 12 amino acids. V was clipped by 4 bases and J by 6 bases, with 6 bases between them. CDR3 amino acids: CASSVRAGELFF. The CDR3 bases are TGTGCCAGCAGTGTGCGCGCCGGGGAGCTGTTTTTT.

This sequence joins TRBV4-1 and TRBJ2-3; 8 nucleotides agree with TRBD2. The CDR3 is 17 amino acids. V gave up 0 bases and J gave up 1 base; unmatched junction bases: 6. Germline V gives CDR1 MGHRA, CDR2 YSYEKL. The CDR3 reads CASSQERAGAGTDTQYF. The CDR3 coding sequence is TGCGCCAGCAGCCAAGAACGAGCGGGGGCTGGCACAGATACGCAGTATTTT.

The chain joins TRBV6-6 to TRBJ1-6; weak D call: TRBD1 (5 bases). The length of the CDR3 is 13 residues. The germline V and J ends were trimmed by 6 bases and 5 bases, with 8 bases remaining between them. CDR1 MNHNY and CDR2 SVGAGI come from the germline V gene (reference sequence). CDR3 in DNA: TGTGCCAGCAGGACAGTGAATAATTCACCCCTCCACTTT. It yields the protein CASRTVNNSPLHF.

V is TRBV29-1 and J is TRBJ1-5, with TRBD1 identical over 10 bases. The CDR3 spans 13 residues. Trimming at V came to 6 bases and at J to 5 bases, leaving 4 bases not matched to a gene. Germline assignment: CDR1 SQVTM and CDR2 ANQGSEA. In DNA, the CDR3 is TGCAGCGTCTCGGACAGGGGGGATCAGCCCCAGCATTTT. It encodes CSVSDRGDQPQHF.

This clone was seen once. The chain recombines TRBV4-1 with TRBJ2-7; D gene ambiguous. This CDR3 is 15 amino acids long. The V end lost 0 bases, the J end lost 0 bases, and 9 bases lay between the germline ends. The germline gives CDR1 MGHRA, CDR2 YSYEKL. CDR3 coding DNA: TGCGCCAGCAGCCAAGAACAGAGCAGCTCCTACGAGCAGTACGTC. This translates into CASSQEQSSSYEQYV.

V is TRBV18 and J is TRBJ2-7, with 11 bases matching TRBD2. Looked up from germline, CDR1 is KGHSH and CDR2 is LQKENI. The CDR3 consists of 15 residues. V lost 3 bases, J lost 4 bases, and 5 bases stayed unmatched. CDR3 coding DNA: TGTGCCAGCTCACCTCAGGGACTAGCGGAGTACGAGCAGTACTTC. Protein sequence: CASSPQGLAEYEQYF. The complete variable domain, with remaining parts taken from reference TRBV18 and TRBJ2-7, reads NAGVMQNPRHLVRRRGQEARLRCSPMKGHSHVYWYRQLPEEGLKFMVYLQKENIIDESGMPKERFSAEFPKEGPSILRIQQVVRGDSAAYFCASSPQGLAEYEQYFGPGTRLTVT.

V is TRBV30 and J is TRBJ2-2; TRBD1 might be the D (5 bases). Germline V gives CDR1 GTSNPN, CDR2 SVGIG (reference sequence). Trimming shortened V by 3 bases and J by 4 bases, and 12 bases separated the two germline ends. CDR3 length equals 14 residues. CDR3 protein: CAWRSGLGTGELFF. CDR3 DNA: TGTGCCTGGAGGTCAGGGTTGGGCACCGGGGAGCTGTTTTTT.

As DNA, the CDR3 is TGTGCCATCAGGGAGGGCCGACAGGGAAACACCATATATTTT. Protein sequence: CAIREGRQGNTIYF. This sequence joins TRBV10-3 and TRBJ1-3; D is possibly TRBD1 (5 bases). The V end was cut by 6 bases, the J end by 4 bases, with 13 bases between. This CDR3 has 14 amino acids. The V gene's germline CDR1 is ENHRY and CDR2 SYGVKD.

The chain couples TRBV6-5 to TRBJ2-2; D is ambiguous. CDR1 and CDR2 (germline): MNHEY, SVGAGI. Trimming stripped 8 bases from V and 4 bases from J, with 14 bases between. The CDR3 length is 14 residues. This chain's CDR3 is CASEELRGTGELFF. CDR3 nucleotides: TGTGCCAGCGAGGAGCTCAGAGGCACCGGGGAGCTGTTTTTT.

V gene TRBV7-2 combines with J gene TRBJ1-1, with a possible D match to TRBD1 (6 bases). Per the germline V gene, CDR1 is SGHTA and CDR2 is FQGNSA. V was cut by 0 bases and J by 5 bases, with 10 bases left in between. This CDR3 region has 14 residues. The CDR3 protein is CASSLALGQTEAFF. The CDR3 nucleotides are TGTGCCAGCAGCTTAGCGCTAGGACAGACTGAAGCTTTCTTT.

The chain carries TRBV19 and TRBJ2-7; TRBD1 aligns across 9 bases. The V segment lost 3 bases and the J segment 7 bases; nucleotides outside the gene matches: 4. Germline CDR1 reads LNHDA; CDR2 reads SQIVND (reference sequence). This CDR3 region has 13 residues. The CDR3 spells CASSIPGTGEQYV. CDR3 DNA sequence: TGTGCCAGTAGTATCCCGGGGACAGGGGAGCAGTACGTC.

This sequence joins TRBV4-1 and TRBJ2-1, with 9 bases identical to TRBD2. The length of the CDR3 is 15 residues. Looked up from germline, CDR1 is MGHRA and CDR2 is YSYEKL. V was clipped by 1 base and J by 8 bases; unmatched bases: 6. This CDR3 reads CASSQVGGGGDEQFF. As DNA, the CDR3 is TGCGCCAGCAGCCAAGTGGGCGGGGGGGGAGATGAGCAGTTCTTC.

The rearrangement links TRBV6-4 to TRBJ2-7; maybe TRBD1 (6 bases). V lost 4 bases and J 7 bases, leaving 17 bases between the germline ends. This CDR3 comprises 14 residues. Germline CDR1 and CDR2: MRHNA and SNTAGT. The CDR3 spells CASSACPGVEEQYV. CDR3 sequence (DNA): TGTGCCAGCAGTGCTTGTCCAGGGGTGGAAGAGCAGTACGTC.